What follows are 25 T cell receptor beta chains derived from one specimen sequenced in a study of PD-1 blockade in classical Hodgkin lymphoma. Each of the patients experienced relapse following autologous stem cell transplantation, and their brentuximab vedotin exposure differed. This table comes from immunoSEQ multiplex PCR, and its TCRdb copy is limited to in-frame clones, with some not included. The profile covers 30,000 to 45,000 clones, with roughly three quarters appearing a single time and around 14% taken by the ten largest. The source material was peripheral blood mononuclear cells (PBMCs), sampled before the second cycle of nivolumab. These TCRs come from a human donor with classical Hodgkin lymphoma.

The gene calls are TRBV7-2 and TRBJ2-1; TRBD2 might be the D (5 bases). V shed 0 bases and J shed 5 bases, with 8 bases lying between them. The germline gives CDR1 SGHTA, CDR2 FQGNSA. CDR3 length equals 14 residues. CDR3 in DNA: TGTGCCAGCAGCTTAGCGGGAGTTAACAATGAGCAGTTCTTC. It codes for CASSLAGVNNEQFF.

Note on this clone: The junction departs from the called germline gene at one end, perhaps through a read error. The chain joins TRBV5-3 to TRBJ1-1; no definite D call. TRBV5-3 falls under the ORF class, with uncertain function. The CDR3 runs 14 residues. CDR3 nucleotides: TGTGCCAGCAGCTGGGGAGTTTCGGACACTGAAGCTTTCTTT. Encoded protein: CASSWGVSDTEAFF.

This chain connects TRBV4-1 to TRBJ1-1; D gene unclear. CDR1 is MGHRA, CDR2 YSYEKL, per germline. V dropped 3 bases and J dropped 2 bases, with 10 bases sitting between them. The CDR3 has 14 residues. CDR3 coding DNA: TGCGCCAGCAGCCATGTGGGTGGTAACACTGAAGCTTTCTTT. Translated: CASSHVGGNTEAFF.

This clone has a single count. V gene TRBV9 combines with J gene TRBJ1-4; TRBD1 is a possible D gene (5 bases). Trimming took 2 bases from V and 5 from J, leaving 13 bases between them. CDR3 length: 15 residues. Germline V gene data show CDR1 as SGDLS and CDR2 as YYNGEE. CDR3 sequence (DNA): TGTGCCAGCAGCGTCTTGGGGACGGGAAATGAAAAACTGTTTTTT. Translating it yields CASSVLGTGNEKLFF.

This chain uses TRBV6-6 with TRBJ2-5; 10 bases line up with TRBD2. CDR1 is MNHNY, CDR2 SVGAGI, per germline (reference sequence). The CDR3 length is 15 residues. V trimming: 4 bases; J trimming: 4 bases; junction bases outside the gene matches: 6. The chain's CDR3 is CASSSASGSVETQYF. For the CDR3, the DNA is TGTGCCAGCAGTTCCGCTAGCGGGAGTGTAGAGACCCAGTACTTC.

This clone appeared a few times. V gene TRBV5-1 combines with J gene TRBJ2-1, with a possible D match to TRBD1 (6 bases). Trimming cost V 0 bases and J 7 bases, with 14 bases left between them. Germline CDR1 SGHRS, CDR2 YFSETQ. The length of the CDR3 is 15 residues. The CDR3 reads CASSLDQGYFNEQFF. The CDR3 nucleotides read TGCGCCAGCAGCTTGGATCAGGGGTATTTTAATGAGCAGTTCTTC.

The chain is built from TRBV9 and TRBJ2-7, with 10 bases aligning to TRBD1. Germline V gene sequence: CDR1 SGDLS, CDR2 YYNGEE. The CDR3 is 16 residues long. The V segment lost 4 bases and the J segment 3 bases; nucleotides outside the gene matches: 10. This chain's CDR3 is CASSPLGTGVFYEQYF. The CDR3 region has the DNA TGTGCCAGCAGCCCACTAGGGACAGGGGTGTTCTACGAGCAGTACTTC.

V gene TRBV4-1 combines with J gene TRBJ1-2, with 7 positions matching TRBD1. Trimming removed 2 bases from V and 8 bases from J; junction bases left unmatched: 14. CDR3 length: 16 residues. Germline-derived CDR1 and CDR2 are MGHRA and YSYEKL. CDR3 sequence (DNA): TGCGCCAGCAGCCAAAATCGGGTTTTGACAGGGTGGGGCTACACCTTC. Amino acid sequence: CASSQNRVLTGWGYTF.

The genes are TRBV5-1 and TRBJ2-3, with 8 nucleotides matching TRBD1. The CDR3 is 15 residues long. V was pared by 0 bases and J by 0 bases, with 0 bases of the junction left unmatched. CDR1 and CDR2 from the germline V gene are SGHRS and YFSETQ. CDR3 bases: TGCGCCAGCAGCTTGGGGGACAGGAGCACAGATACGCAGTATTTT. This translates into CASSLGDRSTDTQYF.

V usage is TRBV7-2 and J usage is TRBJ1-6; D unresolved. The germline gives CDR1 SGHTA, CDR2 FQGNSA. The V end was cut by 3 bases, the J end by 7 bases, with 13 bases between. CDR3 size: 15 residues. CDR3 region: CASSFQAGGNSPLHF. The CDR3 coding sequence is TGTGCCAGCAGCTTTCAGGCAGGCGGGAATTCACCCCTCCACTTT.

The chain couples TRBV23-1 to TRBJ2-7; TRBD1 or TRBD2 may be the D gene (5 bases each). TRBV23-1 is recorded as an ORF, its role being uncertain. V lost 0 bases and J lost 0, with 15 bases in between. This CDR3 spans 17 amino acids. The CDR3 here is CASSQSSRPGSSYEQYF. In DNA, the CDR3 is TGCGCCAGCAGTCAATCTAGTCGACCAGGGAGCTCCTACGAGCAGTACTTC.

This chain uses TRBV19 with TRBJ1-1; maybe TRBD1 (6 bases). CDR1 is LNHDA and CDR2 is SQIVND in the germline V gene (reference sequence). V dropped 3 bases and J dropped 4 bases, with 12 bases sitting between them. This CDR3 has 14 amino acids. CDR3 amino acids: CASSIKTGATEAFF. CDR3 DNA sequence: TGTGCCAGTAGTATTAAGACAGGAGCCACTGAAGCTTTCTTT.

The chain uses TRBV7-2 and TRBJ2-5, with 7 bases matching TRBD1. Judging by the DNA end, TRBJ2-7 fits better; the J call may be wrong. Looked up from germline, CDR1 is SGHTA and CDR2 is FQGNSA. The CDR3 consists of 16 residues. CDR3 sequence: CASSLVPGQGVSEQYF. In DNA form, the CDR3 reads TGTGCCAGCAGCTTAGTTCCGGGGCAGGGGGTCAGCGAGCAGTACTTC.

The CDR3 spells CASTSDPTGRNQPQHF. For the CDR3, the DNA is TGTGCCAGCACCTCAGACCCCACAGGGCGCAATCAGCCCCAGCATTTT. This chain connects TRBV28 to TRBJ1-5; possibly TRBD1 for D (6 bases). CDR3 length equals 16 residues. V lost 7 bases and J 2 bases, leaving 18 bases between the germline ends. The germline V gene encodes CDR1 MDHEN and CDR2 SYDVKM.

This clone was observed once. The J gene is TRBJ1-6, the V gene TRBV30; possible D gene TRBD1, 6 bases. The CDR3 runs 15 residues. Germline V gene lookup returns CDR1 GTSNPN and CDR2 SVGIG (reference sequence). V was pared by 0 bases and J by 4 bases, with 10 bases between. The DNA for the CDR3 is TGTGCCTGGAGTGTCAGGGGCGTGTATAATTCACCCCTCCACTTT. Residues: CAWSVRGVYNSPLHF.

J is TRBJ1-1 and V is TRBV4-3; D call uncertain. Germline CDR1 and CDR2: LGHNA and YSLEER. The V gene lost 1 base and the J gene lost 11 bases, with 14 bases spanning the gap. This CDR3 is 13 amino acids long. The CDR3 reads CASSQAERGAAFF. In DNA form, the CDR3 reads TGCGCCAGCAGCCAAGCGGAGCGGGGTGCGGCTTTCTTT.

This chain connects TRBV7-9 to TRBJ1-2; D not resolved. The V gene's germline CDR1 is SEHNR and CDR2 FQNEAQ (reference sequence). CDR3 length equals 15 residues. V was pared by 1 base and J by 2 bases, with 11 bases between. The CDR3 loop is CASSLVLAENYGYTF. DNA of the CDR3: TGTGCCAGCAGCTTAGTTCTGGCGGAAAACTATGGCTACACCTTC.

The chain uses TRBV11-3 and TRBJ2-7, with D unclear. This CDR3 is built from 17 residues. V lost 3 bases to trimming and J lost 5 bases, with 23 bases between them. Germline V gene lookup returns CDR1 SGHNT and CDR2 YENEEA. The CDR3 loop reads CASSFAPSGVIPNEQYF. CDR3 in DNA: TGTGCCAGCAGCTTTGCCCCAAGTGGAGTGATCCCCAACGAGCAGTACTTC.

This chain joins TRBV30 and TRBJ1-2, with 8 bases fitting TRBD1. The CDR3 runs 15 residues. The J segment lost 8 bases and the V segment lost 2 bases, leaving 13 bases of the junction unmatched. Germline CDR1 and CDR2: GTSNPN and SVGIG (reference sequence). The CDR3 here is CAWSFGWQGAGGYTF. The DNA for the CDR3 is TGTGCCTGGAGTTTCGGTTGGCAGGGGGCTGGAGGCTACACCTTC.

J is TRBJ1-5 and V is TRBV5-5; TRBD1 matches at 9 bases. This CDR3 comprises 14 residues. The germline V gene has CDR1 SGHKS and CDR2 YYEKEE (reference sequence). V was pared by 4 bases and J by 7 bases, with 6 bases of the junction left unmatched. The CDR3 is CASSTGTGIQPQHF. In DNA, the CDR3 is TGTGCCAGCAGCACCGGGACAGGGATCCAGCCCCAGCATTTT.

The rearrangement uses TRBV18 and TRBJ2-7; D may be TRBD1 (6 bases). Germline V CDR1 and CDR2: KGHSH, LQKENI. This CDR3 is 15 amino acids long. The ends were cut back, 2 bases at V and 0 bases at J, with 11 bases in the middle. The CDR3 spells CASSPWQGSSYEQYF. The CDR3 bases are TGTGCCAGCTCACCATGGCAGGGGAGCTCCTACGAGCAGTACTTC.

This clone has more than one count but fewer than ten. The chain links TRBV19 to TRBJ2-6; 8 nucleotides agree with TRBD1. The germline gives CDR1 LNHDA, CDR2 SQIVND (reference sequence). V lost 2 bases, J lost 2 bases, and 8 bases stayed unmatched. This CDR3 has 18 amino acids. Written as DNA, the CDR3 is TGTGCCAGTAGTATACTGACCGGGACAGGCGCTGGGGCCAACGTCCTGACTTTC. This codes for CASSILTGTGAGANVLTF. The whole variable domain, remainder taken from reference TRBV19 and TRBJ2-6, is DGGITQSPKYLFRKEGQNVTLSCEQNLNHDAMYWYRQDPGQGLRLIYYSQIVNDFQKGDIAEGYSVSREKKESFPLTVTSAQKNPTAFYLCASSILTGTGAGANVLTFGAGSRLTVL.

V is TRBV5-1 and J is TRBJ2-7, with 12 positions matching TRBD2. The germline CDR1 and CDR2 sequences are SGHRS and YFSETQ. The V segment lost 4 bases and the J segment 3 bases; nucleotides outside the gene matches: 11. The CDR3 is 17 amino acids. As DNA, the CDR3 is TGCGCCAGCAGCGACGCTAGCGGGGGGGATTATTACTACGAGCAGTACTTC. Its protein product is CASSDASGGDYYYEQYF. The full variable domain, rest sourced from reference TRBV5-1 and TRBJ2-7, is KAGVTQTPRYLIKTRGQQVTLSCSPISGHRSVSWYQQTPGQGLQFLFEYFSETQRNKGNFPGRFSGRQFSNSRSEMNVSTLELGDSALYLCASSDASGGDYYYEQYFGPGTRLTVT.

The chain uses TRBV10-3 and TRBJ1-6; 7 bases map to TRBD1. The CDR3 totals 13 residues. Germline trimming cut 7 bases from V and 9 bases from J; bases unmatched to any gene: 6. The germline gives CDR1 ENHRY, CDR2 SYGVKD. The CDR3 DNA sequence: TGTGCCATCACTGGGACAGTAGGTTCACCCCTCCACTTT. Translation gives CAITGTVGSPLHF.

This clone is a singleton in its sample. The rearrangement uses TRBV5-1 and TRBJ2-5, with 12 bases fitting TRBD2. There are 17 residues in the CDR3. Germline CDR1 reads SGHRS; CDR2 reads YFSETQ. Germline trimming cut 0 bases from V and 0 bases from J; bases unmatched to any gene: 3. The CDR3 is CASSLGLAGGYQETQYF. CDR3 sequence (DNA): TGCGCCAGCAGCTTGGGTCTAGCGGGGGGGTACCAAGAGACCCAGTACTTC.